Each of the 26 T cell receptor beta chains below was sequenced from the same sample in a study of T cells in Graves' hyperthyroidism and ophthalmopathy. TCR beta CDR3 region amplification was performed from RNA transcripts. First-round RT-PCR of the TCR CDR3 relied on the HTBI primer set. One entry per CDR3 protein results from TCRdb running MiXCR on the multiplex PCR reads. This sample carries roughly 600,000 distinct CDR3 sequences, roughly 15% of them seen once, and the ten largest clones take 9.5% to 15%. The sequencing input was blood. The receptors were gathered from a woman between 50 and 59 years old with Graves' ophthalmopathy.

In its sample, this clonotype was seen many times. The V and J genes are TRBV20-1 and TRBJ2-1; weak D call: TRBD2 (6 bases). This CDR3 contains 13 residues. CDR1 is DFQATT, CDR2 SNEGSKA, per germline (reference sequence). V lost 3 bases to trimming and J lost 8 bases, with 14 bases between them. CDR3 sequence reads: CSASQGGEDEQFF. The CDR3 DNA follows: TGCAGTGCTAGCCAGGGTGGGGAGGATGAGCAGTTCTTC.

This clonotype was picked up many times. The V and J genes are TRBV18 and TRBJ1-3; D is unresolved. Germline V gene sequence: CDR1 KGHSH, CDR2 LQKENI. The CDR3 sequence is 15 residues long. The ends were cut back, 0 bases at V and 0 bases at J, with 6 bases in the middle. CDR3 in DNA: TGTGCCAGCTCACCACCGAACAGCTCTGGAAACACCATATATTTT. It translates to CASSPPNSSGNTIYF.

This chain connects TRBV5-1 to TRBJ1-6; unclear D gene. Trimming took 0 bases from V and 0 from J, leaving 7 bases between them. The CDR3 sequence is 16 residues long. Germline V gene data show CDR1 as SGHRS and CDR2 as YFSETQ. CDR3 coding DNA: TGCGCCAGCAGCTTGGGCAGCAACTCCTATAATTCACCCCTCCACTTT. It translates to CASSLGSNSYNSPLHF. Variable domain in full (rest from reference TRBV5-1 and TRBJ1-6): KAGVTQTPRYLIKTRGQQVTLSCSPISGHRSVSWYQQTPGQGLQFLFEYFSETQRNKGNFPGRFSGRQFSNSRSEMNVSTLELGDSALYLCASSLGSNSYNSPLHFGNGTRLTVT.

In its sample, this clonotype was seen many times. The J gene is TRBJ1-1, the V gene TRBV6-1, with D uncertain. The ends were cut back, 5 bases at V and 2 bases at J, with 12 bases in the middle. CDR3 length equals 14 residues. Germline V gives CDR1 MNHNS, CDR2 SASEGT. In nucleotides, the CDR3 is TGTGCCAGCAGTTCCTCCGGGAGCAACACTGAAGCTTTCTTT. Translated: CASSSSGSNTEAFF.

This clonotype occurred a few times. The V and J genes are TRBV20-1 and TRBJ1-5; D gene unclear. Trimming removed 6 bases at V and 4 bases at J, with 16 bases between. CDR1 is DFQATT and CDR2 is SNEGSKA in the germline V gene (reference sequence). This CDR3 is built from 14 residues. This chain's CDR3 is CSAKDVITNQPQHF. The CDR3 DNA sequence: TGCAGTGCCAAGGACGTGATCACTAATCAGCCCCAGCATTTT.

The J gene is TRBJ1-1, the V gene TRBV25-1; 9 bases are shared with TRBD1. CDR3 length: 15 residues. The germline V gene encodes CDR1 MGHDK and CDR2 SYGVNS. Losses at the gene ends were 6 bases for V and 5 bases for J; bases not matched to a gene: 10. CDR3 sequence reads: CASSPPGQGWTEAFF. CDR3 DNA: TGTGCCAGCAGCCCGCCGGGACAGGGATGGACTGAAGCTTTCTTT.

V is TRBV2 and J is TRBJ1-6, with D hard to call. The CDR3 sequence is 15 residues long. The germline V gene encodes CDR1 SNHLY and CDR2 FYNNEI. Trimming stripped 2 bases from V and 9 bases from J, with 14 bases between. The CDR3 DNA follows: TGTGCCAGCAGTGAAACAAAAAAGAGCGGTTCACCCCTCCACTTT. Protein sequence: CASSETKKSGSPLHF.

The rearrangement joins TRBV6-1 to TRBJ1-6, with TRBD1 identical over 8 bases. Germline V gene sequence: CDR1 MNHNS, CDR2 SASEGT. This CDR3 contains 15 residues. V shed 11 bases, J shed 10 bases, and the junction held 16 bases outside the gene matches. The CDR3 loop reads CALQGVRTGWSPLHF. CDR3 sequence (DNA): TGTGCCCTTCAGGGGGTGAGGACAGGGTGGTCACCCCTCCACTTT.

At least ten counts were recorded for this clonotype. The chain is built from TRBV7-2 and TRBJ2-6; D gene unclear. Germline CDR1 reads SGHTA; CDR2 reads FQGNSA. V was cut by 8 bases and J by 3 bases, with 8 bases left in between. The CDR3 sequence is 13 residues long. CDR3 bases: TGTGCCAGCCGACCCAGTGGGGCCAACGTCCTGACTTTC. It codes for CASRPSGANVLTF.

This clonotype showed up many times. This chain joins TRBV27 and TRBJ1-1; TRBD1 might be the D (5 bases). CDR1 and CDR2 from the germline V gene are MNHEY and SMNVEV (reference sequence). V lost 6 bases to trimming and J lost 3 bases, with 14 bases between them. The CDR3 is 14 amino acids. CDR3 DNA: TGTGCCAGCAGAACCTTACAGGCCTACACTGAAGCTTTCTTT. Translated: CASRTLQAYTEAFF.

This clonotype was counted at least ten times. The CDR3 DNA sequence: TGTGCCAGCAGCCTTACCCGTTCCACCGGGGAGCTGTTTTTT. Its translation: CASSLTRSTGELFF. The rearrangement links TRBV11-2 to TRBJ2-2, with D unclear. CDR3 length equals 14 residues. V was cut by 5 bases and J by 4 bases, with 11 bases left in between. Germline V lookup: CDR1 SGHAT, CDR2 FQNNGV.

This clonotype came up many times. This chain uses TRBV7-8 with TRBJ1-6, with D possibly TRBD1 on 6 matching bases. The CDR3 is 19 amino acids. The germline V gene has CDR1 SGHVS and CDR2 FQNEAQ. Trimming left V 0 bases short and J 7 bases short, with 22 bases between. The CDR3 sequence is CASSLARGDRGQWNSPLHF. The DNA of the CDR3 is TGTGCCAGCAGCTTAGCGCGGGGGGACCGGGGGCAGTGGAATTCACCCCTCCACTTT. The full variable domain, with the rest looked up from reference TRBV7-8 and TRBJ1-6, is GAGVSQSPRYKVAKRGQDVALRCDPISGHVSLFWYQQALGQGPEFLTYFQNEAQLDKSGLPSDRFFAERPEGSVSTLKIQRTQQEDSAVYLCASSLARGDRGQWNSPLHFGNGTRLTVT.

The CDR3, as DNA: TGTGCCAGCAGTAGCCGGGACAGGGTACGAACCGGGGAGCTGTTTTTT. It translates to CASSSRDRVRTGELFF. The V gene is TRBV6-1, the J gene TRBJ2-2; 9 bases agree with TRBD1. Unmatched junction bases numbered 9, after V lost 5 bases and J lost 5 bases. The CDR3 runs to 16 residues. CDR1 and CDR2 from the germline V gene are MNHNS and SASEGT.

J is TRBJ2-6 and V is TRBV19; the match to TRBD2 covers 13 bases. Germline CDR1 is LNHDA and CDR2 is SQIVND (reference sequence). Unmatched junction bases numbered 6, after V lost 0 bases and J lost 1 base. CDR3 length equals 20 residues. The CDR3 reads CASSIDRTSGSVSGANVLTF. The CDR3 DNA is TGTGCCAGTAGTATAGACCGGACTAGCGGGAGTGTGTCTGGGGCCAACGTCCTGACTTTC.

In this sample, this clonotype turned up once. At one end the junction does not follow the germline gene, possibly because of a read error. This chain links TRBV9 with TRBJ2-7; 7 nucleotides agree with TRBD2. The CDR3 is 15 residues long. Germline V CDR1 and CDR2: SGDLS, YYNGEE. The CDR3 here is CASSVGASGSCEQYF. The CDR3 DNA reads as TGTGCCAGCAGCGTAGGGGCTAGCGGATCCTGCGAGCAGTACTTC.

Points on this clonotype: Given a much more abundant clone one base away, this may be a read error. V gene TRBV6-2 or TRBV6-3 combines with J gene TRBJ1-6; D unresolved. CDR1 is MNHEY and CDR2 is SVGEGT in the germline V gene. The CDR3 loop spans 12 amino acids. The ends were cut back, 2 bases at V and 7 bases at J, with 3 bases in the middle. This CDR3 reads CASSYQNSPLHF. In nucleotides, the CDR3 is TGTGCCAGCAGTTACCAGAATTCACCCCTCCACTTT.

The chain recombines TRBV19 with TRBJ2-3, with 10 bases that match TRBD1. Germline V lookup: CDR1 LNHDA, CDR2 SQIVND (reference sequence). The CDR3 has 16 residues. V was clipped by 4 bases and J by 1 base; unmatched bases: 5. The CDR3 DNA follows: TGTGCCAGTAGTAGGAGACAGGGGGCAGGCACAGATACGCAGTATTTT. Translated, it gives CASSRRQGAGTDTQYF.

This clonotype was counted a few times. The gene calls are TRBV29-1 and TRBJ2-5; D remains ambiguous. With 4 bases removed from V and 4 bases from J, the gap between germline ends came to 10 bases. Germline V gene data show CDR1 as SQVTM and CDR2 as ANQGSEA. The CDR3 is made up of 12 amino acids. CDR3 amino acids: CSVGWVGETQYF. The CDR3 DNA is TGCAGCGTTGGTTGGGTTGGAGAGACCCAGTACTTC.

Many counts were recorded for this clonotype. This sequence joins TRBV6-2 or TRBV6-3 and TRBJ1-1; TRBD1 matches at 7 bases. Germline lookup yields CDR1 MNHEY and CDR2 SVGEGT. The length of the CDR3 is 14 residues. Trimming took 6 bases from V and 5 from J; bases not matched to a gene: 9. CDR3 bases: TGTGCCAGCAGATCAGGGGGAGGAAGTACTGAAGCTTTCTTT. It yields the protein CASRSGGGSTEAFF.

In its sample, this clonotype was seen many times. V gene TRBV7-9 combines with J gene TRBJ2-1, with 10 bases lining up with TRBD1. The CDR3 covers 19 residues. CDR1 is SEHNR, CDR2 FQNEAQ, per germline (reference sequence). Trimming took 3 bases from V and 0 from J; bases not matched to a gene: 11. CDR3 coding DNA: TGTGCCAGCAGCTTCCCTGAAGGACAGGGGGTCTTCTCCTACAATGAGCAGTTCTTC. This translates into CASSFPEGQGVFSYNEQFF.

This clonotype was picked up a small number of times. V usage is TRBV11-2 and J usage is TRBJ2-5; TRBD2 aligns across 12 bases. CDR3 length equals 20 residues. Germline V gene lookup returns CDR1 SGHAT and CDR2 FQNNGV. V lost 4 bases and J lost 4; bases outside the gene matches: 19. This CDR3 is CASSSALLAGGPAGGETQYF. The CDR3 bases are TGTGCCAGCAGCTCCGCCCTCCTAGCGGGAGGGCCCGCGGGAGGAGAGACCCAGTACTTC.

This clonotype was observed a handful of times. The rearrangement links TRBV11-3 to TRBJ1-1; D gene uncertain. CDR1 SGHNT and CDR2 YENEEA come from the germline V gene. The V gene lost 6 bases and the J gene lost 0 bases, with 14 bases spanning the gap. This CDR3 has 15 residues. For the CDR3, the DNA is TGTGCCAGCAGACCAACTTCAGTCATGAACACTGAAGCTTTCTTT. It translates to CASRPTSVMNTEAFF.

This clonotype was detected ten times or more. The gene calls are TRBV20-1 and TRBJ2-3; possible D gene TRBD2, 5 bases. Trimming pared 0 bases from V and 0 bases from J, leaving 10 bases between. Looked up from germline, CDR1 is DFQATT and CDR2 is SNEGSKA (reference sequence). CDR3 length: 15 residues. The DNA of the CDR3 is TGCAGTGCTAGAGATTCCGGCGGGAGCACAGATACGCAGTATTTT. Protein: CSARDSGGSTDTQYF.

This clonotype was seen only a few times. One base away lies a much larger clone, so this may be a sequencing read error. This chain links TRBV28 with TRBJ1-1, with a tentative D call TRBD1 (6 bases). This CDR3 spans 15 amino acids. CDR1 is MDHEN, CDR2 SYDVKM, per germline. With 2 bases removed from V and 4 bases from J, the gap between germline ends came to 14 bases. CDR3 coding DNA: TGTGCCAGCAGTTTAACAGGGCCGGGTAGCACTGAAGCTTTCTTT. Translation gives CASSLTGPGSTEAFF.

V gene TRBV7-9 combines with J gene TRBJ2-6, with TRBD2 identical over 8 bases. The CDR3 extends over 17 amino acids. Germline loops: CDR1 SEHNR, CDR2 FQNEAQ (reference sequence). Trimming cost V 3 bases and J 4 bases; bases outside gene matches: 8. CDR3 sequence (DNA): TGTGCCAGCAGCTTGGTTGCGGGAGGATTCGGGGCCAACGTCCTGACTTTC. This translates into CASSLVAGGFGANVLTF.

This sequence joins TRBV28 and TRBJ1-5; TRBD1 is a possible D gene (6 bases). CDR3 size: 14 residues. The germline gives CDR1 MDHEN, CDR2 SYDVKM. V dropped 9 bases and J dropped 1 base, with 13 bases sitting between them. CDR3 protein: CASNQGGSNQPQHF. The CDR3 nucleotides read TGTGCCAGTAACCAAGGGGGGAGCAATCAGCCCCAGCATTTT.